The present entry profiles one T cell receptor (beta chain) with its context. Its specificity is unknown. Germline CDR1 is MNHNS and CDR2 is SASEGT. CDR3 length: 13 residues. Trimming shortened V by 2 bases and J by 6 bases, and 9 bases separated the two germline ends. The data derive from a study of PD-1 blockade in classical Hodgkin lymphoma. General observations from the study: It was reported that newly diagnosed patients had less baseline TCR diversity than healthy donors. Diversity similar to that of newly diagnosed patients was seen at baseline in complete responders. Exclusion applied to patients who initiated nivolumab less than 1 year following ASCT.

Measured with immunoSEQ multiplex PCR; TCRdb has only the in-frame clones, and not every one. The data contain 46,000 or so clones, about 77% of them singletons. Noted time point: cycle 4 day 1 (C4D1), after more than five weeks of nivolumab. Each of the patients experienced relapse following autologous stem cell transplantation, and their brentuximab vedotin exposure differed. The source is a human donor with classical Hodgkin lymphoma. Source: peripheral blood mononuclear cells (PBMCs), taken before the fourth cycle of nivolumab. This rearrangement joins TRBV6-1 to TRBJ2-3; D unresolved. CDR3 sequence: CASSEMTGDTQYF. The CDR3 bases are TGTGCCAGCAGTGAAATGACCGGCGATACGCAGTATTTT.